This TCR beta chain was retrieved from a study of blood T cell repertoires in COVID-19. Study summary: COVID-19 samples from acute and convalescent phases originated in the United States, Italy and Spain. PBMCs, B-cell-depleted T cells, or T cells were the source of the cDNA or gDNA that made up the material.

This CDR3 has 15 amino acids. Germline V lookup: CDR1 SGHDT, CDR2 YYEEEE. The V end lost 0 bases, the J end lost 0 bases, and 7 bases lay between the germline ends. Exposed enrollees encountered a COVID-19 case at some point within 2 weeks before study entry. Original data processing: Amplifying reference gene primers gave estimates of nucleated cell counts. Sequencing was performed with immunoSEQ multiplex PCR; in TCRdb, only in-frame clones are kept and a portion is missing. The DNA gave D and trimming, while V, J and clone size come from that table. The sample holds around 190,000 clones; 84% are singletons and the top ten take less than 3.5%.

The clonotype was recovered from a woman aged 25 to 45 who had been exposed to COVID-19. The chain recombines TRBV5-6 with TRBJ2-1, with no clear D. The sequenced material came from PBMCs or T cells enriched from blood (not recorded which). The CDR3 protein is CASSLDPSSYNEQFF. The CDR3 coding sequence is TGTGCCAGCAGCTTGGACCCGAGCTCCTACAATGAGCAGTTCTTC. The full variable domain, with the rest looked up from reference TRBV5-6 and TRBJ2-1, is DAGVTQSPTHLIKTRGQQVTLRCSPKSGHDTVSWYQQALGQGPQFIFQYYEEEERQRGNFPDRFSGHQFPNYSSELNVNALLLGDSALYLCASSLDPSSYNEQFFGPGTRLTVL.